This TCR beta chain was retrieved from a study of type 1 regulatory T cells listed by TCRdb under 2021. Regarding the complete study: The study characterized an in vitro protocol that generated a Tr1-enriched, alloantigen-specific CD4 T cell product named T-allo10. T-allo10 was under clinical evaluation in patients with hematological malignancies receiving allogeneic hematopoietic stem cell transplantation. What the authors observed across the whole study: A more restricted TCR repertoire was observed in Tr1 cells than in non-Tr1 cells, and this restriction was interpreted in the study as alloantigen-induced clonal expansion.

The run used an Illumina MiSeq. TCRdb's own reprocessing of the public reads used fastp at Q25 and MiXCR and kept productive beta chains. All rows with the same CDR3 protein become a single entry with the most common DNA and genes. The table for this sample lists roughly 71,000 distinct CDR3 sequences; less than 25% of them were counted only once. The ten most abundant clones make up roughly 8.3% of the sample. This clonotype was counted a few times. The clone's antigen remains unknown. No base quality values were provided; no much bigger clone lies one nucleotide off. CDR1 DFQATT and CDR2 SNEGSKA were looked up in the germline V gene (reference sequence). V lost 1 base and J lost 2 bases; the stretch between them is 3 bases long. The CDR3 contains 13 residues, cysteine and phenylalanine counted. Only CDR3 DNA remains: 39 bases, in frame from the first base.

This receptor was taken from a human donor in good health. This receptor chain uses TRBV20-1 and TRBJ2-6; no D gene can be assigned with confidence. The sequenced sample consisted of cultured type 1 regulatory T (Tr1) cells, either the whole culture or a sorted fraction (not recorded which). The meaning of the sample's cell subset or site label: type 1 regulatory T cells sorted from the T-allo10 product. The CDR3 protein sequence reads: CSARGTGANVLTF. The bases read TGCAGTGCTAGAGGTACTGGGGCCAACGTCCTGACTTTC.